Reported below is one T cell receptor beta chain. Germline lookup yields CDR1 MDHEN and CDR2 SYDVKM. The CDR3 contains 13 residues. V gave up 2 bases and J gave up 6 bases, with 10 bases separating them. This entry is derived from a study of graft-versus-host responses after intestinal transplantation. Study context: Each transplant was multivisceral, liver-intestinal, or isolated intestinal. Every one of the recipients received anti-thymocyte globulin induction and afterwards took tacrolimus and steroids for approximately 3 years.

The data were produced by immunoSEQ multiplex PCR, yet TCRdb's version contains in-frame clones alone and is incomplete. The sample contains tens of thousands of clones, 94% of which appear only once. This sequence joins TRBV28 and TRBJ1-2; unclear D gene. This TCR was sampled from a human patient who received an intestinal transplant, so some T cells may come from the graft donor. Material: PBMCs, obtained 156 days after intestinal transplant. The CDR3 is CASSLVFRDGYTF. DNA of the CDR3: TGTGCCAGCAGTTTAGTGTTTAGGGATGGCTACACCTTC.